A single sample is the source of the 24 T cell receptor beta chains below, sequenced in a study of T cells in Graves' hyperthyroidism and ophthalmopathy. Researchers took RNA transcripts and amplified the TCR beta CDR3 regions from them. HTBI primers were employed in a first-round RT-PCR of the TCR CDR3. TCRdb re-derived calls from the multiplex PCR reads in MiXCR, one entry per CDR3 protein. The table lists about 710,000 distinct CDR3 sequences, roughly 15% of them singletons. Sequenced material: blood. The source is a man between 18 and 29 years old with Graves' hyperthyroidism.

The chain joins TRBV12-3 or TRBV12-4 to TRBJ2-7; a weak D match, TRBD2 (6 bases). The CDR3 totals 16 residues. Trimming cost V 1 base and J 0 bases, with 13 bases left between them. The DNA of the CDR3 is TGTGCCAGCAGTTTAGGGGCGGGACCCCACTCCTACGAGCAGTACTTC. This gives the protein CASSLGAGPHSYEQYF.

The rearrangement uses TRBV28 and TRBJ1-4; TRBD1 matches at 7 bases. Germline-derived CDR1 and CDR2 are MDHEN and SYDVKM. This CDR3 is built from 17 residues. The trim removed 4 bases at V and 6 bases at J, leaving 14 bases unmatched. The CDR3 spells CASSSPTEGARDEKLFF. DNA of the CDR3: TGTGCCAGCAGTTCCCCAACCGAGGGGGCGCGGGATGAAAAACTGTTTTTT. The whole variable domain, filled in from reference TRBV28 and TRBJ1-4, reads DVKVTQSSRYLVKRTGEKVFLECVQDMDHENMFWYRQDPGLGLRLIYFSYDVKMKEKGDIPEGYSVSREKKERFSLILESASTNQTSMYLCASSSPTEGARDEKLFFGSGTQLSVL.

This clonotype came up a few times. The J gene is TRBJ2-3, the V gene TRBV20-1; 8 bases map to TRBD1. This CDR3 contains 17 residues. The V gene's germline CDR1 is DFQATT and CDR2 SNEGSKA (reference sequence). V was pared by 6 bases and J by 2 bases, with 16 bases of the junction left unmatched. In DNA, the CDR3 is TGCAGTGCCCGAATTAGACAGGGGTTGGGAATCACAGATACGCAGTATTTT. Amino acids: CSARIRQGLGITDTQYF.

This chain links TRBV27 with TRBJ1-4; 8 bases line up with TRBD1. The trim removed 5 bases at V and 8 bases at J, leaving 10 bases unmatched. CDR3 length equals 15 residues. Germline V gives CDR1 MNHEY, CDR2 SMNVEV (reference sequence). The CDR3 DNA sequence: TGTGCCAGCAGTCCTCGACAGGGGCCCCGGGAAAAACTGTTTTTT. It yields the protein CASSPRQGPREKLFF.

This clonotype was detected ten times or more. The chain carries TRBV4-1 and TRBJ1-2; a possible D gene is TRBD1 (5 bases). V lost 4 bases, J lost 3 bases, and 15 bases lay in between. The CDR3 is 15 residues long. Germline V lookup: CDR1 MGHRA, CDR2 YSYEKL. The CDR3 DNA follows: TGCGCCAGCAGCCCTATCTGGGGGGGGGACTATGGCTACACCTTC. Translating gives CASSPIWGGDYGYTF.

This clonotype occurred many times. The chain links TRBV3-1 to TRBJ2-1; tentative D call: TRBD2 (6 bases). Germline V gene lookup returns CDR1 LGHDT and CDR2 YNNKEL (reference sequence). The CDR3 has 12 residues. Here the CDR3 DNA reads TGTGCAAGCGGCTTATTAGCGGAAGAGCAGTTCTTC. It codes for CASGLLAEEQFF.

This chain connects TRBV27 to TRBJ2-7; 9 bases agree with TRBD2. The CDR3 contains 16 residues. V shed 6 bases, J shed 1 base, and the junction held 10 bases outside the gene matches. The germline CDR1 and CDR2 sequences are MNHEY and SMNVEV (reference sequence). The CDR3 sequence is CASRLFRTSASYEQYF. CDR3 bases: TGTGCCAGCAGACTTTTTCGGACTAGCGCTTCCTACGAGCAGTACTTC.

This clonotype was counted at least ten times. V gene TRBV24-1 combines with J gene TRBJ2-2; maybe TRBD2 (6 bases). This CDR3 has 14 residues. CDR1 is KGHDR, CDR2 SFDVKD, per germline. V shed 2 bases and J shed 8 bases, with 11 bases lying between them. The CDR3 region has the DNA TGTGCCACCAGTGATTCCGGGGGTCGGGGGGAGCTGTTTTTT. The encoded protein is CATSDSGGRGELFF.

The chain couples TRBV19 to TRBJ2-7; D call uncertain. The CDR3 contains 12 residues. Trimming removed 2 bases at V and 3 bases at J, with 5 bases between. CDR1 LNHDA and CDR2 SQIVND come from the germline V gene (reference sequence). The CDR3 spells CASSIPLYEQYF. The CDR3 bases are TGTGCCAGTAGTATACCCCTCTACGAGCAGTACTTC.

This clonotype was seen more than once but under ten times. This rearrangement joins TRBV5-1 to TRBJ1-2, with D unclear. This CDR3 comprises 15 residues. V was clipped by 4 bases and J by 0 bases, with 13 bases between them. Germline V gene data show CDR1 as SGHRS and CDR2 as YFSETQ. Here the CDR3 reads CASSPVTIANYGYTF. In nucleotides, the CDR3 is TGCGCCAGCAGCCCGGTGACCATAGCTAACTATGGCTACACCTTC.

This clonotype came up many times. The chain joins TRBV29-1 to TRBJ2-5, with no clear D. From germline, CDR1 is SQVTM and CDR2 ANQGSEA. The CDR3 totals 13 residues. Trimming removed 3 bases from V and 9 bases from J, with 17 bases in between. CDR3 region: CSVEDRISVAQYF. CDR3 bases: TGCAGCGTTGAGGACCGCATTTCGGTCGCCCAGTACTTC.

This chain joins TRBV4-3 and TRBJ1-4; D is unclear. The CDR3 spans 14 residues. CDR1 and CDR2 from the germline V gene are LGHNA and YSLEER. V was pared by 0 bases and J by 4 bases, with 6 bases between. This CDR3 is CASSQDHGNEKLFF. CDR3 nucleotide sequence: TGCGCCAGCAGCCAAGATCACGGTAATGAAAAACTGTTTTTT.

This clonotype was counted ten times or more. The V call is TRBV2, the J call TRBJ2-7; D might be TRBD1 (5 bases). Deletions cut 8 bases from V and 5 bases from J, with 19 bases between. The CDR3 has 14 amino acids. Germline CDR1 and CDR2: SNHLY and FYNNEI. The CDR3 is CASLPSETDHEQYF. The CDR3 DNA reads as TGTGCCAGCTTACCATCAGAGACAGACCACGAGCAGTACTTC.

This clonotype showed up many times. The gene calls are TRBV12-5 and TRBJ2-5; 10 bases line up with TRBD1. This CDR3 comprises 15 residues. With V trimmed by 7 bases and J by 1 base, 6 bases remained unmatched. Germline-derived CDR1 and CDR2 are LGHNT and FRNRAP. CDR3 amino acids: CASAPGQGPQETQYF. The CDR3 DNA is TGTGCTAGTGCCCCGGGACAGGGGCCCCAAGAGACCCAGTACTTC. The full variable domain, completed using reference TRBV12-5 and TRBJ2-5, is DARVTQTPRHKVTEMGQEVTMRCQPILGHNTVFWYRQTMMQGLELLAYFRNRAPLDDSGMPKDRFSAEMPDATLATLKIQPSEPRDSAVYFCASAPGQGPQETQYFGPGTRLLVL.

The chain couples TRBV20-1 to TRBJ1-1; 11 nucleotides align to TRBD1. CDR1 DFQATT and CDR2 SNEGSKA come from the germline V gene (reference sequence). The CDR3 runs to 12 residues. V was pared by 6 bases and J by 7 bases, with 4 bases of the junction left unmatched. The CDR3 DNA reads TGCAGTGCGACGGACAGGGGGCGTGAAGCTTTCTTT. Translated, it gives CSATDRGREAFF.

The table lists this clonotype with many counts. This chain connects TRBV12-3 or TRBV12-4 to TRBJ1-5, with a tentative D call TRBD1 (5 bases). The V gene lost 8 bases and the J gene lost 2 bases, with 19 bases spanning the gap. The CDR3 extends over 16 amino acids. This CDR3 reads CASQTVGGTGNQPQHF. The CDR3 DNA is TGTGCCAGCCAAACGGTCGGAGGGACTGGCAATCAGCCCCAGCATTTT.

The sample holds many counts of this clonotype. The gene calls are TRBV2 and TRBJ1-1, with a weak D call TRBD1 (6 bases). CDR1 is SNHLY, CDR2 FYNNEI, per germline. With 6 bases removed from V and 1 base from J, the gap between germline ends came to 9 bases. This CDR3 is 13 amino acids long. The CDR3 DNA reads TGTGCCAGCAGCGGACAGACGAACACTGAAGCTTTCTTT. Amino acids: CASSGQTNTEAFF.

V and J are TRBV20-1 and TRBJ1-1; D is possibly TRBD1 (5 bases). Germline CDR1 and CDR2: DFQATT and SNEGSKA (reference sequence). V was trimmed by 1 base and J by 4 bases, leaving 10 bases between them. CDR3 length: 13 amino acids. The chain's CDR3 is CSARVSGTTEAFF. The CDR3 DNA follows: TGCAGTGCTAGAGTCTCAGGGACCACTGAAGCTTTCTTT.

About this clonotype itself: The junction differs from germline at one of its ends, possibly a read error. The chain combines TRBV6-2 or TRBV6-3 with TRBJ1-4; a possible D gene is TRBD1 (5 bases). This CDR3 region has 13 residues. Germline V gene sequence: CDR1 MNHEY, CDR2 SVGEGT. The CDR3 coding sequence is TGTGCCAGCACTCCGGCCGGGGACGAAAGACTGTTTTTT. It encodes CASTPAGDERLFF.

In the case of this clonotype: Given a much more abundant clone one base away, this may be a read error. The CDR3 spells CASSPVYGTATYEQYF. The CDR3 coding sequence is TGTGCCAGCTCACCGGTATACGGGACAGCGACCTACGAGCAGTACTTC. The chain has TRBV18 and TRBJ2-7; 7 bases align to TRBD1. CDR3 length: 16 residues. Trimming removed 3 bases from V and 2 bases from J; junction bases left unmatched: 10. Germline V lookup: CDR1 KGHSH, CDR2 LQKENI.

The chain carries TRBV20-1 and TRBJ2-7, with no clear D. V lost 1 base and J 4 bases, leaving 17 bases between the germline ends. The CDR3 has 15 residues. Germline assignment: CDR1 DFQATT and CDR2 SNEGSKA (reference sequence). In DNA form, the CDR3 reads TGCAGTGCTAGAGCCCCGAGGTGGACGGGTTACGAGCAGTACTTC. Its translation is CSARAPRWTGYEQYF.

The chain has TRBV2 and TRBJ2-2; maybe TRBD2 (5 bases). V was trimmed by 7 bases and J by 6 bases, leaving 12 bases between them. Germline loops: CDR1 SNHLY, CDR2 FYNNEI. This CDR3 comprises 13 residues. CDR3 in amino acids: CASNLDGAGELFF. The CDR3 coding sequence is TGTGCCAGCAATCTAGACGGGGCCGGGGAGCTGTTTTTT.

This chain joins TRBV29-1 and TRBJ2-1, with 7 nucleotides matching TRBD2. CDR1 SQVTM and CDR2 ANQGSEA come from the germline V gene. CDR3 length equals 13 residues. V trimming: 5 bases; J trimming: 13 bases; junction bases outside the gene matches: 14. In DNA, the CDR3 is TGCAGCGTTAAATCCCTCTACCGGGAGGTTCAGTTCTTC. Translated: CSVKSLYREVQFF.

This clonotype was picked up many times. The gene calls are TRBV7-2 and TRBJ2-5; unclear D gene. The germline V gene has CDR1 SGHTA and CDR2 FQGNSA. V was trimmed by 7 bases and J by 5 bases, leaving 14 bases between them. CDR3 length: 13 amino acids. CDR3 DNA: TGTGCCAGCAACCGACCAACACGGGAGACCCAGTACTTC. Its translation: CASNRPTRETQYF.